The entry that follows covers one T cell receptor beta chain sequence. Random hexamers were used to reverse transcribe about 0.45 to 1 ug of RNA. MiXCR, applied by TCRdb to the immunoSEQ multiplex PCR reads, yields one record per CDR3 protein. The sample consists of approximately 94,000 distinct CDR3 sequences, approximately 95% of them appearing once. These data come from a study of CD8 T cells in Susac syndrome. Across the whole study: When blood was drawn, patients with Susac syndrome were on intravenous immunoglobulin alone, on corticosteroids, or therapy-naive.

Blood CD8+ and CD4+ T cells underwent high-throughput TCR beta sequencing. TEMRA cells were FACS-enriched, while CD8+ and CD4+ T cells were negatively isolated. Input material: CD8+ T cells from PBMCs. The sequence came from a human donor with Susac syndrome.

The CDR3 sequence: CASSLGERSYNEQFF. The CDR3 coding sequence is TGTGCCAGCTCACTAGGGGAGAGGTCCTACAATGAGCAGTTCTTC. J is TRBJ2-1 and V is TRBV18; D possibly matches TRBD1 or TRBD2 (5 bases each). The germline CDR1 and CDR2 sequences are KGHSH and LQKENI. The V end lost 4 bases, the J end lost 1 base, and 11 bases lay between the germline ends. The CDR3 contains 15 residues. The whole variable domain, remainder taken from reference TRBV18 and TRBJ2-1, is NAGVMQNPRHLVRRRGQEARLRCSPMKGHSHVYWYRQLPEEGLKFMVYLQKENIIDESGMPKERFSAEFPKEGPSILRIQQVVRGDSAAYFCASSLGERSYNEQFFGPGTRLTVL.